This T cell receptor (beta chain) was identified in a study of regulatory T cells in long-lasting Graves disease. Time point meaning: newly diagnosed GD, antithyroid drugs for less than 3 months. PBMC-extracted RNA yielded the TCR library. This clonotype was observed a handful of times. Construction of the TCR beta libraries employed iRepertoire HTBI primers in conjunction with Arm-PCR of CDR3 regions. One entry per CDR3 protein, called by TCRdb with MiXCR from the multiplex PCR reads. The profile shows 550,000 to 650,000 distinct CDR3 sequences, about 16% of them singletons. Another study also made use of these data, one on T cells in Graves' hyperthyroidism and ophthalmopathy. That paper adds: Diagnostic assessment was based on clinical symptoms, serum thyroxine and TRAb, thyroid ultrasound and orbital computed tomography. The study used the HTBI primer set for a first-round RT-PCR of the TCR CDR3.

This receptor was taken from a man between 18 and 35 years old with Graves disease. The sequenced sample was peripheral blood mononuclear cells (PBMCs), obtained at new diagnosis, from a patient treated with antithyroid drugs.

CDR3 sequence reads: CSARKADYGYTF. The CDR3 DNA is TGCAGCGCCCGCAAGGCTGACTATGGCTACACCTTC. The V and J genes are TRBV29-1 and TRBJ1-2, with D uncertain. Deletions cut 7 bases from V and 3 bases from J, with 12 bases between. Germline assignment: CDR1 SQVTM and CDR2 ANQGSEA. The CDR3 covers 12 residues. The whole variable domain, remainder taken from reference TRBV29-1 and TRBJ1-2, is SAVISQKPSRDICQRGTSLTIQCQVDSQVTMMFWYRQQPGQSLTLIATANQGSEATYESGFVIDKFPISRPNLTFSTLTVSNMSPEDSSIYLCSARKADYGYTFGSGTRLTVV.